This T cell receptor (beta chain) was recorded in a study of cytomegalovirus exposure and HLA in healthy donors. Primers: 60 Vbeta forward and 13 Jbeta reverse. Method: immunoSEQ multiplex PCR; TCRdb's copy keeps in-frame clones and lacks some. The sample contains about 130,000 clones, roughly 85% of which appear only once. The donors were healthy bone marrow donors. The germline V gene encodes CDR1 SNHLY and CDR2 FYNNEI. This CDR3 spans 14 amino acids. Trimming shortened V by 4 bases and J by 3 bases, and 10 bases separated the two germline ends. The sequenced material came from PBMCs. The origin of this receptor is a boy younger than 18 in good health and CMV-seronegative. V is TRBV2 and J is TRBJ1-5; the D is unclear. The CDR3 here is CASSVGPDNQPQHF. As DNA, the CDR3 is TGTGCCAGCAGTGTGGGCCCGGACAATCAGCCCCAGCATTTT.